These T cell receptor beta chains were read from a single sample in a study of blood T cell repertoires in COVID-19. The method was immunoSEQ multiplex PCR; TCRdb's version includes in-frame clones alone and lacks a portion of them. The sample has approximately 170,000 clones, roughly four fifths seen once. The source material was peripheral blood. The source of these receptors is a human donor in a cohort sampled during active COVID-19. Each CDR3 is given with its conserved first and last residue. Fields, in order: J gene, clone size, D gene, V gene, CDR3 DNA, CDR3 protein. D genes are given only for firm matches. Not all rows give a size; the values are once, few, many and, for expanded clones, a class.

j_call: TRBJ2-5
clone_size: NA
d_call: TRBD1
v_call: TRBV7-9
cdr3_nt: TGTGCCAGCACCATGGGACAGGGACTTGGAGAGACCCAGTACTTC
cdr3_aa: CASTMGQGLGETQYF

j_call: TRBJ2-2
clone_size: NA
d_call: NA
v_call: TRBV6-5
cdr3_nt: TGTGCCAGCAGTTACCAGGCAGTCTCGCACACCGGGGAGCTGTTTTTT
cdr3_aa: CASSYQAVSHTGELFF

j_call: TRBJ2-5
clone_size: NA
d_call: NA
v_call: TRBV3-1/TRBV3-2
cdr3_nt: TGTGCCAGCAGCCAAGATCTTGGGGCAGGGAAAGAGACCCAGTACTTC
cdr3_aa: CASSQDLGAGKETQYF

j_call: TRBJ1-5
clone_size: NA
d_call: NA
v_call: TRBV4-1
cdr3_nt: TGCGCCAGCAGCAAAGTGGCGGAGGGGAATCAGCCCCAGCATTTT
cdr3_aa: CASSKVAEGNQPQHF

j_call: TRBJ1-2
clone_size: NA
d_call: TRBD1
v_call: TRBV18
cdr3_nt: TGTGCCAGCTCCGGACAGGAACGTGTAGATGGCTACACCTTC
cdr3_aa: CASSGQERVDGYTF

j_call: TRBJ1-1
clone_size: NA
d_call: NA
v_call: TRBV29-1
cdr3_nt: TGCAGCGTTGGAGACCGAAGCGTTCGGACTGAAGCTTTCTTT
cdr3_aa: CSVGDRSVRTEAFF

j_call: TRBJ2-1
clone_size: NA
d_call: TRBD2
v_call: TRBV16
cdr3_nt: TGTGCCAGCAGCCAAGGAGGTCTAGCGGGGCCTAATGAGCAGTTCTTC
cdr3_aa: CASSQGGLAGPNEQFF

j_call: TRBJ2-2
clone_size: few
d_call: NA
v_call: TRBV7-2
cdr3_nt: TGTGCCAGCAGCTTAGTATCTGGGAGTTTTCGGACCGGGGAGCTGTTTTTT
cdr3_aa: CASSLVSGSFRTGELFF

j_call: TRBJ2-7
clone_size: NA
d_call: NA
v_call: TRBV27
cdr3_nt: TGTGCCAGTACCGCCGGGACAAACTACGAGCAGTACTTC
cdr3_aa: CASTAGTNYEQYF

j_call: TRBJ2-5
clone_size: NA
d_call: NA
v_call: TRBV9
cdr3_nt: TGTGCCAGCAGCGCCGGGATAGGTGAGACCCAGTACTTC
cdr3_aa: CASSAGIGETQYF

j_call: TRBJ2-2
clone_size: NA
d_call: NA
v_call: TRBV13
cdr3_nt: TGTGCCACCGAGGACAGCACCGGGGAGCTGTTTTTT
cdr3_aa: CATEDSTGELFF

j_call: TRBJ1-5
clone_size: NA
d_call: NA
v_call: TRBV29-1
cdr3_nt: TGCAGCGTTGAAGATCAATCAGGGGAACAGCCCCAGCATTTT
cdr3_aa: CSVEDQSGEQPQHF

j_call: TRBJ1-5
clone_size: NA
d_call: NA
v_call: TRBV30
cdr3_nt: TGTGCCTGGAGTGTAAGAGGGAATCAGCCCCAGCATTTT
cdr3_aa: CAWSVRGNQPQHF

j_call: TRBJ2-7
clone_size: NA
d_call: TRBD2
v_call: TRBV19
cdr3_nt: TGTGCCAGTATCCCTCATCCGACTAGCGCGCCCTACGAGCAGTACTTC
cdr3_aa: CASIPHPTSAPYEQYF

j_call: TRBJ2-7
clone_size: NA
d_call: NA
v_call: TRBV10-3
cdr3_nt: TGTGCCATCAGCACAGGGAGCGAGCAGTACTTC
cdr3_aa: CAISTGSEQYF

j_call: TRBJ2-5
clone_size: NA
d_call: NA
v_call: TRBV19
cdr3_nt: TGTGCCAGTAGTGCCGGACAGGCGGCGGGGGAGACCCAGTACTTC
cdr3_aa: CASSAGQAAGETQYF

j_call: TRBJ1-5
clone_size: NA
d_call: NA
v_call: TRBV19
cdr3_nt: TGTGCCAGTTACCAGGGAAATAGCAATCAGCCCCAGCATTTT
cdr3_aa: CASYQGNSNQPQHF

j_call: TRBJ2-5
clone_size: NA
d_call: NA
v_call: TRBV5-4
cdr3_nt: TGTGCCAGCAGTCGGGTTGAGTGGGAGACCCAGTACTTC
cdr3_aa: CASSRVEWETQYF

j_call: TRBJ2-2
clone_size: NA
d_call: TRBD1
v_call: TRBV5-4
cdr3_nt: TGTGCCAGCAGCAGGGGACAGGGAAGTACCGGGGAGCTGTTTTTT
cdr3_aa: CASSRGQGSTGELFF

j_call: TRBJ2-1
clone_size: NA
d_call: NA
v_call: TRBV19
cdr3_nt: TGTGCCAGTAGCGAAGTGGGGACATACAATGAGCAGTTCTTC
cdr3_aa: CASSEVGTYNEQFF

j_call: TRBJ2-5
clone_size: NA
d_call: NA
v_call: TRBV3-1/TRBV3-2
cdr3_nt: TGTGCCAGCAACCTAGGGGTCGAGACCCAGTACTTC
cdr3_aa: CASNLGVETQYF

j_call: TRBJ1-4
clone_size: NA
d_call: NA
v_call: TRBV11-2
cdr3_nt: TGTGCCAGCAGCTCTTTAGGGGCCAACGGGGAAAAACTGTTTTTT
cdr3_aa: CASSSLGANGEKLFF

j_call: TRBJ1-2
clone_size: NA
d_call: TRBD1
v_call: TRBV19
cdr3_nt: TGTGCCAGTACCCCGGGACAGGCCCGAATTGTCTATGGCTACACCTTC
cdr3_aa: CASTPGQARIVYGYTF

j_call: TRBJ2-7
clone_size: NA
d_call: TRBD1
v_call: TRBV6-7
cdr3_nt: TGTGCCAGCAGTAACAGGGGGTCTTACGAGCAGTACTTC
cdr3_aa: CASSNRGSYEQYF

j_call: TRBJ1-3
clone_size: NA
d_call: NA
v_call: TRBV7-9
cdr3_nt: TGTGCCAGCAGCTCGGATCGGGGGGGGACTGGAAACACCATATATTTT
cdr3_aa: CASSSDRGGTGNTIYF

j_call: TRBJ2-7
clone_size: NA
d_call: NA
v_call: TRBV6-5
cdr3_nt: TGTGCCAGCCGCCCAGTATCATACGAGCAGTACTTC
cdr3_aa: CASRPVSYEQYF

j_call: TRBJ2-1
clone_size: NA
d_call: NA
v_call: TRBV6-5
cdr3_nt: TGTGCCAGCAACCCTGACTCCAGCTCCTACAATGAGCAGTTCTTC
cdr3_aa: CASNPDSSSYNEQFF

j_call: TRBJ2-4
clone_size: few
d_call: NA
v_call: TRBV5-8
cdr3_nt: TGTGCCAGCAGCTTCAGTGGTATAGCCAAAAACATTCAGTACTTC
cdr3_aa: CASSFSGIAKNIQYF

j_call: TRBJ1-4
clone_size: NA
d_call: TRBD1
v_call: TRBV7-2
cdr3_nt: TGTGCCAGCAGCTTAGAACAGGGGGCGGAAAAACTGTTTTTT
cdr3_aa: CASSLEQGAEKLFF

j_call: TRBJ1-4
clone_size: NA
d_call: TRBD1
v_call: TRBV7-2
cdr3_nt: TGTGCCAGCAGCTTCAGACAGGGCAGGGGTGAAAAACTGTTTTTT
cdr3_aa: CASSFRQGRGEKLFF

j_call: TRBJ2-7
clone_size: NA
d_call: TRBD1
v_call: TRBV5-4
cdr3_nt: TGTGCCAGCAGCCCCGGACAGGGGGCGGCCTACGAGCAGTACTTC
cdr3_aa: CASSPGQGAAYEQYF

j_call: TRBJ2-5
clone_size: NA
d_call: TRBD1
v_call: TRBV7-2
cdr3_nt: TGTGCCAGCAGCTTAGGTACCCCCGGGACAGGGGCTAGGGAGACCCAGTACTTC
cdr3_aa: CASSLGTPGTGARETQYF

j_call: TRBJ2-7
clone_size: NA
d_call: NA
v_call: TRBV7-6
cdr3_nt: TGTGCCAGCAGCCCCTCCGCGGGCCTCTCCTACGAGCAGTACTTC
cdr3_aa: CASSPSAGLSYEQYF

j_call: TRBJ2-5
clone_size: NA
d_call: TRBD1
v_call: TRBV4-1
cdr3_nt: TGCGCCAGCAGCCCCCCTGGTGGGCGACAGGGAAAAGAGACCCAGTACTTC
cdr3_aa: CASSPPGGRQGKETQYF

j_call: TRBJ2-7
clone_size: NA
d_call: NA
v_call: TRBV27
cdr3_nt: TGTGCCAGCAGTCCGAAAGACAGGTTAACCTACGAGCAGTACTTC
cdr3_aa: CASSPKDRLTYEQYF

j_call: TRBJ2-1
clone_size: NA
d_call: TRBD1
v_call: TRBV18
cdr3_nt: TGTGCCAGCTCACCTTTTCAAGGGACAGGGGTCAATGAGCAGTTCTTC
cdr3_aa: CASSPFQGTGVNEQFF

j_call: TRBJ1-3
clone_size: NA
d_call: NA
v_call: TRBV9
cdr3_nt: TGTGCCAGCAGCGGACAGCCTGCTGGAAACACCATATATTTT
cdr3_aa: CASSGQPAGNTIYF

j_call: TRBJ2-1
clone_size: NA
d_call: TRBD1
v_call: TRBV28
cdr3_nt: TGTGCCAGCAGTTTCGGGGACAGGACCTACAATGAGCAGTTCTTC
cdr3_aa: CASSFGDRTYNEQFF

j_call: TRBJ2-3
clone_size: NA
d_call: NA
v_call: TRBV29-1
cdr3_nt: TGCAGCGTTGGGAGGGGGCAGGCAGATACGCAGTATTTT
cdr3_aa: CSVGRGQADTQYF

j_call: TRBJ2-4
clone_size: NA
d_call: NA
v_call: TRBV7-9
cdr3_nt: TGTGCCAGCAGCCCAAGCGAGGTTGGCTTAGCCAAAAACATTCAGTACTTC
cdr3_aa: CASSPSEVGLAKNIQYF

j_call: TRBJ2-5
clone_size: NA
d_call: TRBD1
v_call: TRBV29-1
cdr3_nt: TGCAGCGCCGGACAGGCAGGAGAGACCCAGTACTTC
cdr3_aa: CSAGQAGETQYF

j_call: TRBJ1-4
clone_size: few
d_call: NA
v_call: TRBV30
cdr3_nt: TGTGCCTGGATGAGAGGAGATAATGAAAAACTGTTTTTT
cdr3_aa: CAWMRGDNEKLFF

j_call: TRBJ1-5
clone_size: NA
d_call: TRBD1
v_call: TRBV19
cdr3_nt: TGTGCCAGTAGTACCACAGGGGGCGGTCAGCCCCAGCATTTT
cdr3_aa: CASSTTGGGQPQHF

j_call: TRBJ2-2
clone_size: NA
d_call: NA
v_call: TRBV15
cdr3_nt: TGTGCCACCAGCAGCCAGGTCGGGGAGCTGTTTTTT
cdr3_aa: CATSSQVGELFF

j_call: TRBJ1-4
clone_size: NA
d_call: TRBD1
v_call: TRBV27
cdr3_nt: TGTGCCAGCAGTGGGACAGGGGAACGGCCTAATGAAAAACTGTTTTTT
cdr3_aa: CASSGTGERPNEKLFF

j_call: TRBJ2-3
clone_size: NA
d_call: TRBD2
v_call: TRBV7-2
cdr3_nt: TGTGCCAGCAGCAGTAGCGGGAAAAGCACAGATACGCAGTATTTT
cdr3_aa: CASSSSGKSTDTQYF

j_call: TRBJ1-3
clone_size: NA
d_call: NA
v_call: TRBV19
cdr3_nt: TGTGCCAGTAGTATATCCAGCTCTGGAAACACCATATATTTT
cdr3_aa: CASSISSSGNTIYF

j_call: TRBJ1-5
clone_size: once
d_call: NA
v_call: TRBV6-5
cdr3_nt: TGTGCCAGCAGTTGGGCCGGGGATCAGCCCCAGCATTTT
cdr3_aa: CASSWAGDQPQHF

j_call: TRBJ2-1
clone_size: NA
d_call: TRBD2
v_call: TRBV6-5
cdr3_nt: TGTGCCAGCCTGGGACTAGCAGGATCCGGTGAGCAGTTCTTC
cdr3_aa: CASLGLAGSGEQFF

j_call: TRBJ2-7
clone_size: NA
d_call: NA
v_call: TRBV7-2
cdr3_nt: TGTGCCAGCAGCTTAATGAGCTCAGGGCGATCCTACGAGCAGTACTTC
cdr3_aa: CASSLMSSGRSYEQYF

j_call: TRBJ2-7
clone_size: NA
d_call: TRBD1
v_call: TRBV6-5
cdr3_nt: TGTGCCAGCAGTTTATGGGACAGGCCCTACGAGCAGTACTTC
cdr3_aa: CASSLWDRPYEQYF

j_call: TRBJ1-4
clone_size: NA
d_call: NA
v_call: TRBV5-1
cdr3_nt: TGCGCCAGCAGCAGCCGTCTGGGAGAGAATGAAAAACTGTTTTTT
cdr3_aa: CASSSRLGENEKLFF

j_call: TRBJ2-2
clone_size: NA
d_call: TRBD2
v_call: TRBV10-3
cdr3_nt: TGTGCCATCAGCTCCCGACTAGCGGGAGGGCCAGGCGGGGAGCTGTTTTTT
cdr3_aa: CAISSRLAGGPGGELFF